These 16 T cell receptor beta chains were sequenced from one sample in a study of shared clonotypes between healthy human individuals. Here immunoSEQ multiplex PCR was the method, and the copy in TCRdb shows in-frame clones only, minus some. The sample yields about 2 million clones, about 95% seen once. The material sequenced was naive CD4+ T cells sorted from blood. As to subset: CD45RA+ positively selected. The receptors shown here come from a man aged 18 to 29 in good health.

CDR3 region: CASSLASSGGGRNEQFF. The CDR3 bases are TGTGCCAGCAGCTTAGCGTCCTCAGGGGGCGGACGCAATGAGCAGTTCTTC. The chain recombines TRBV7-2 with TRBJ2-1, with TRBD1 matching 8 bases. Germline trimming cut 0 bases from V and 6 bases from J; bases unmatched to any gene: 10. The CDR3 length is 17 residues. Germline CDR1 SGHTA, CDR2 FQGNSA.

This chain connects TRBV7-2 to TRBJ2-7, with D uncertain. Trimming cost V 0 bases and J 2 bases, with 5 bases left between them. In germline, CDR1 is SGHTA, CDR2 FQGNSA. The CDR3 totals 13 residues. The DNA of the CDR3 is TGTGCCAGCAGCTTAGCCACCACCTACGAGCAGTACTTC. It is translated as CASSLATTYEQYF. The whole variable domain, remainder taken from reference TRBV7-2 and TRBJ2-7, is GAGVSQSPSNKVTEKGKDVELRCDPISGHTALYWYRQSLGQGLEFLIYFQGNSAPDKSGLPSDRFSAERTGGSVSTLTIQRTQQEDSAVYLCASSLATTYEQYFGPGTRLTVT.

V and J are TRBV7-8 and TRBJ2-7; D might be TRBD1 or TRBD2, each matching 6 bases. CDR1 is SGHVS and CDR2 is FQNEAQ in the germline V gene. The V gene lost 2 bases and the J gene lost 2 bases, with 7 bases spanning the gap. CDR3 length equals 13 residues. CDR3 sequence: CASSLRGAYEQYF. The DNA for the CDR3 is TGTGCCAGCAGCTTAAGGGGGGCCTACGAGCAGTACTTC. Filled out from reference TRBV7-8 and TRBJ2-7, the complete variable domain reads GAGVSQSPRYKVAKRGQDVALRCDPISGHVSLFWYQQALGQGPEFLTYFQNEAQLDKSGLPSDRFFAERPEGSVSTLKIQRTQQEDSAVYLCASSLRGAYEQYFGPGTRLTVT.

The rearrangement joins TRBV2 to TRBJ2-1, with D possibly TRBD1 on 5 matching bases. The V gene lost 4 bases and the J gene lost 4 bases, with 8 bases spanning the gap. This CDR3 comprises 13 residues. Germline CDR1 and CDR2: SNHLY and FYNNEI. CDR3 amino acids: CASSGAGYNEQFF. Here the CDR3 DNA reads TGTGCCAGCAGTGGGGCAGGGTACAATGAGCAGTTCTTC.

The chain couples TRBV2 to TRBJ2-6, with 8 bases that match TRBD1. V shed 3 bases and J 9 bases; nucleotides not matched to a gene: 7. The CDR3 consists of 15 residues. Germline V lookup: CDR1 SNHLY, CDR2 FYNNEI. The CDR3 DNA reads as TGTGCCAGCAGTGATCCCTCCGGGACAGGCAACGTCCTGACTTTC. Amino acids: CASSDPSGTGNVLTF.

The genes are TRBV10-3 and TRBJ2-3, with 10 bases identical to TRBD2. The CDR3 length is 12 residues. The trim removed 9 bases at V and 3 bases at J, leaving 0 bases unmatched. Germline V gene lookup returns CDR1 ENHRY and CDR2 SYGVKD. CDR3 DNA sequence: TGTGCCATGGGACTAGCGACAGATACGCAGTATTTT. As protein: CAMGLATDTQYF.

This clone was recorded only once. This chain's CDR3 is CASSEPGWVEGNQPQHF. The DNA for the CDR3 is TGTGCCAGCAGTGAACCGGGTTGGGTAGAGGGCAATCAGCCCCAGCATTTT. V usage is TRBV2 and J usage is TRBJ1-5; D call uncertain. Trimming took off 2 bases at V and 2 bases at J, with 16 bases between the two ends. This CDR3 comprises 17 residues. The germline V gene has CDR1 SNHLY and CDR2 FYNNEI. The full variable domain, with the rest looked up from reference TRBV2 and TRBJ1-5, is EPEVTQTPSHQVTQMGQEVILRCVPISNHLYFYWYRQILGQKVEFLVSFYNNEISEKSEIFDDQFSVERPDGSNFTLKIRSTKLEDSAMYFCASSEPGWVEGNQPQHFGDGTRLSIL.

In this sample, this clone turned up a few times. The rearrangement uses TRBV30 and TRBJ1-5; 9 nucleotides match TRBD1. This CDR3 comprises 14 residues. Unmatched junction bases numbered 8, after V lost 2 bases and J lost 9 bases. Germline V gives CDR1 GTSNPN, CDR2 SVGIG (reference sequence). The CDR3 region has the DNA TGTGCCTGGAGTCCGGGGACAGGGAGACGGCCCCAGCATTTT. The encoded protein is CAWSPGTGRRPQHF.

The V gene is TRBV9, the J gene TRBJ2-7; 7 nucleotides agree with TRBD2. The germline gives CDR1 SGDLS, CDR2 YYNGEE. CDR3 length: 15 amino acids. V trimming: 4 bases; J trimming: 4 bases; junction bases outside the gene matches: 11. CDR3: CASSPQGAGEYEQYF. The CDR3 DNA sequence: TGTGCCAGCAGCCCCCAAGGGGCGGGAGAATACGAGCAGTACTTC.

On this clone: This sample includes further DNA sequences coding for the same CDR3. The J gene is TRBJ1-5, the V gene TRBV9; weak D call: TRBD1 (6 bases). Between the trimmed V and J ends, which lost 0 bases and 6 bases, there was a span of 7 bases. In germline, CDR1 is SGDLS, CDR2 YYNGEE. The CDR3 spans 13 residues. The CDR3 coding sequence is TGTGCCAGCAGCGTAGAAGGGGGTCAGCCCCAGCATTTT. Translating it yields CASSVEGGQPQHF.

As to this clone: At the DNA level, this CDR3 is encoded by other sequences in the same sample as well. The V call is TRBV18, the J call TRBJ1-4, with 7 nucleotides matching TRBD1. Germline-derived CDR1 and CDR2 are KGHSH and LQKENI. The CDR3 has 14 residues. The V segment lost 6 bases and the J segment 4 bases; nucleotides outside the gene matches: 5. CDR3 region: CASSPGQVNEKLFF. As DNA, the CDR3 is TGTGCCAGCTCGCCAGGACAGGTTAATGAAAAACTGTTTTTT.

The rearrangement joins TRBV6-1 to TRBJ2-1; TRBD2 agrees at 8 bases. J lost 7 bases, V lost 11 bases, and 13 bases had no gene match. CDR3 length equals 14 residues. In germline, CDR1 is MNHNS, CDR2 SASEGT. The CDR3 DNA follows: TGTGCCTCCCGAGGGGCGGGAGGTGGGAATGAGCAGTTCTTC. Protein sequence: CASRGAGGGNEQFF.

The genes are TRBV7-9 and TRBJ1-2, with D possibly being TRBD1 (6 bases). CDR1 and CDR2 (germline): SEHNR, FQNEAQ (reference sequence). This CDR3 comprises 14 residues. Trimming removed 1 base at V and 6 bases at J, with 12 bases between. CDR3 sequence (DNA): TGTGCCAGCAGCTTAGTTGCGGGACAAGATGGCTACACCTTC. Protein sequence: CASSLVAGQDGYTF.

The CDR3 DNA reads as TGTGCCAGCAGCTTAGGGCCGGGACTAGCGGGGTCTGAGCAGTACTTC. Amino acids: CASSLGPGLAGSEQYF. This chain connects TRBV7-2 to TRBJ2-7; 13 positions agree with TRBD2. This CDR3 region has 16 residues. With V trimmed by 1 base and J by 7 bases, 7 bases remained unmatched. Germline CDR1 SGHTA, CDR2 FQGNSA.

The chain uses TRBV5-4 and TRBJ2-5; D unclear. The germline V gene encodes CDR1 SGHNT and CDR2 YYREEE (reference sequence). This CDR3 is built from 15 residues. V lost 4 bases to trimming and J lost 2 bases, with 15 bases between them. The CDR3 nucleotides are TGTGCCAGCAGCCCTAGGGCCCGGCGACAAGAGACCCAGTACTTC. It codes for CASSPRARRQETQYF.

The gene calls are TRBV29-1 and TRBJ2-7, with D perhaps TRBD1 (6 bases). The CDR3 sequence is 11 residues long. The V gene's germline CDR1 is SQVTM and CDR2 ANQGSEA. Trimming stripped 7 bases from V and 3 bases from J, with 10 bases between. CDR3 DNA sequence: TGCAGCGCCATGGACAGCTACGAGCAGTACTTC. This translates into CSAMDSYEQYF.